Reported below is one T cell receptor beta chain. This clone has a count of ten or more. There is no known antigen for this receptor. With the read ending 3 residues before the CDR3 end, the germline J gene is used to fill in that end. CVID was diagnosed by standard criteria: serum IgG, IgA and/or IgM reduced below normal range, plus specific antibody deficiency. There were fewer than 45 subjects in the CVID group (approximately 15 female and around 29 male), ranging in age from about 8 to 64 years, with a mean age of about 40. Both CVID patients and healthy controls were predominantly of Caucasian heritage. At the time of study participation, every CVID subject had been on replacement immunoglobulin therapy for at least one year. At the time of blood collection, no CVID subject was ill or was being treated with immunomodulatory or immunosuppressive medication. From each donor, roughly 4.5 to 8 ml of heparinized peripheral whole blood was collected. Genomic DNA from adults with common variable immune deficiency (CVID) and from healthy adult controls was used to sequence TCRbeta CDR3 repertoires. Diluted blood was subjected to density centrifugation over Hypaque 1077 or Ficoll-Paque for isolation of peripheral blood mononuclear cells. Genomic DNA was obtained from unsorted mononuclear cells through either Qiagen column purification or a centrifugation-based method.

The sample is drawn from a study of T cell clonality in common variable immunodeficiency (dated by TCRdb to between 2015 and 2016). What the research found in general, with its limitations: Correlations between repertoire features and clinical complications were limited by patient heterogeneity within the CVID cohort. Reportedly, TCRbeta sequences from CVID had fewer deletions and N-nucleotide insertions, and highly modified clones with 13 or more V deletions were absent from CVID. TCRbeta clonality was higher in CVID subjects than in healthy controls (t-test p = 0.018), and the increase was most characteristic of about a third of subjects. According to the authors, finding the cause of the higher clonality in CVID would require sequencing the repertoires of T cell subpopulations. Fewer TCRbeta clones were shared among CVID subjects than among healthy controls (p < 0.0001). Despite equal DNA input, controls averaged approximately 74,000 unique sequences per sample versus about 31,547 in CVID samples.

CDR1 and CDR2 (DFQATT, SNEGSKA) derive from the germline V gene (reference sequence). V ends up 6 bases short and J 3 bases short, with an unmatched junction base count of 11. CDR3 length: 14 amino acids, cysteine to phenylalanine. Only the CDR3 bases that were read are kept: 33 of them, in frame from base 1. For sequencing input, CVID and control samples contributed equivalent amounts of genomic DNA. For every sample, a 60 bp segment covering the rearranged TCRbeta CDR3 region was amplified and then sequenced. The immunoSEQ assay, a bias-corrected multiplex PCR with high-throughput sequencing, was employed for TCRbeta amplification. Per the original workflow: Every unique nucleotide sequence counted as a clone and was annotated with V, D and J genes, copy number and frequency. Sequences were labeled productive if in frame, and non-productive if out of frame or containing stop codons. As previously described, clonality was computed from Shannon's entropy. The predicted amino acid sequences of productive clones were used to derive the mean CDR3 Kyte-Doolittle hydropathy. Scaled V gene usage was hierarchically clustered using Manhattan distance and complete linkage with the R hclust function. Sharing of clones by CDR3 amino acid sequence was evaluated through resampling of 12 repertoires per group over 100 rounds. The repertoires were searched for 60 to 75 published EBV-specific TCRbeta sequences and 245 published CMV-specific TCRbeta sequences. Two CVID samples that yielded fewer than 10,000 sequences were excluded from the analysis, so 42 CVID repertoires were retained. Entries here come from immuneACCESS through TCRdb and include only in-frame sequences with V and J called. Some clones fail to appear in such tables; in the studies checked, an unresolved V gene covers under half of the shortfall, and the cause of the remainder is unknown. The V and J calls and clone size are taken from that table; D and trimming were inferred from the DNA. The sample has roughly 7,300 clones on record, with no singletons. In total, the top ten clones hold approximately 23% of the sample.

The V gene is TRBV20-1 and the J gene is TRBJ2-7, and TRBD1 aligns with 7 junction nucleotides. Sequenced material: peripheral blood mononuclear cells. This sequence originates from a human donor with common variable immunodeficiency. The CDR3 in this case is CSAPRQGEDYEQYF. CDR3 DNA, as far as it was read: TGCAGTGCCCCTCGACAGGGAGAGGACTACGAG.